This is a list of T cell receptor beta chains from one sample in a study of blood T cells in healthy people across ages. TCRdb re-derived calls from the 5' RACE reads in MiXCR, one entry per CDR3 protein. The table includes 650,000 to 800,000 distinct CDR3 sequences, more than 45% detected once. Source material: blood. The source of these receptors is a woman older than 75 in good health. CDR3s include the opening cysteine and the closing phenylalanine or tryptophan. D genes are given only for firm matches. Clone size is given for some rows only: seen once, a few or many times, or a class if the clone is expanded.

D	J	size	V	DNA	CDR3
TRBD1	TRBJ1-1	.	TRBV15	TGTGCCACCAGCAGAGGGACAGGGGTCGCAGTGGGCACTGAAGCTTTCTTT	CATSRGTGVAVGTEAFF
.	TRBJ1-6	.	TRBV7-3	TGTGCCAGCCCGTCCTCGCTTAAGAATTCACCCCCCCACTTT	CASPSSLKNSPPHF
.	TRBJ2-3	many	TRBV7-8	TGTGCCAGCAGCTTATTTAGGGTGCCAGATACGCAGTATTTT	CASSLFRVPDTQYF
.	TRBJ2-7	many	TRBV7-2	TGTGCCAGCAGCTTGGGGTGGTCCTACGAGCAGTACTTC	CASSLGWSYEQYF
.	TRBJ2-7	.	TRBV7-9	TGTGCCAGCAGGGACCGGGTCCTCTCATACGAGCAGTACTTC	CASRDRVLSYEQYF
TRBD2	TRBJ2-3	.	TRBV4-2	TGTGCCAGCAGCCAAGATAGTCCTAGCGGGGCAGATACGCAGTATTTT	CASSQDSPSGADTQYF
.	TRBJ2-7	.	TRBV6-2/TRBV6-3	TGTGCCAGCAGTTACGTGGCAGCCTACGAGCAGTACTTC	CASSYVAAYEQYF
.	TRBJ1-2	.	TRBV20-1	TGTAGTGCTAGACAAACAGGGAGGCGGACCTATGGCTACACCTTC	CSARQTGRRTYGYTF
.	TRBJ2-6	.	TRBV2	TGTGCCAGCATTGGACCGCACCGCTCTGGGGCCAACGTCCTGACTTTC	CASIGPHRSGANVLTF
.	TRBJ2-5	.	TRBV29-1	TGCAGCGGCAACAGGGTTGCGGGGGAGACCCAGTACTTC	CSGNRVAGETQYF
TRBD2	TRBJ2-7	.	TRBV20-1	TGCAGTGCTAGGACTAGCGGGAGGAAATACGAGCAGTACTTC	CSARTSGRKYEQYF
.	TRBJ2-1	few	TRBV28	TGTGCCAGCAGTTTATCCGGGGGCGGGGAGCAGTTCTTC	CASSLSGGGEQFF
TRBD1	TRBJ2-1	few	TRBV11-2	TGTGCCAGCAGCTCCCGAGGGACAGGCTACAATGAGCAGTTCTTC	CASSSRGTGYNEQFF
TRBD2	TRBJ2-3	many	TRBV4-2	TGTGCCAGCAGCCAAGAGGGAGCGGGAGGGACGAATACGCAGTATTTT	CASSQEGAGGTNTQYF
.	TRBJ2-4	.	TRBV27	TGTGCCAGCAGTTCCAACACCGGGCTCAACAACATTCAGTACTTC	CASSSNTGLNNIQYF
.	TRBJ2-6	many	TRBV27	TGTGCCAGCAGTTTCAGAATAGACCCCACTGGGGCCAACGTCCTGACTTTC	CASSFRIDPTGANVLTF
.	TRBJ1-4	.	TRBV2	TGTGCCAGCAGTTCCATAGACAGAAAACTGTTTTTT	CASSSIDRKLFF
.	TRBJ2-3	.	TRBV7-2	TGTGCCAGCAGCTCCCGAGGGGGATATACGCAGTATTTT	CASSSRGGYTQYF
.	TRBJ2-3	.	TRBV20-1	TGCAGTGCTAAAAGGGGGGCAGGGACGCAGGATTTT	CSAKRGAGTQDF
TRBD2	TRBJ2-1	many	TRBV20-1	TGCAGGACTATCGGAGCGGGGGATTTTTACAATGAGCAGTTCTTC	CRTIGAGDFYNEQFF
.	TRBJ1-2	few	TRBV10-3	TGTGCCATCACCCATAAGGGGACGGATGGCTACACCTTC	CAITHKGTDGYTF
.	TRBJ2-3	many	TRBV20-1	TGCAGTGCTACAGGCGGGGCCCCGGATACGCAGTATTTT	CSATGGAPDTQYF
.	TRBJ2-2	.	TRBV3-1	TGTGCCAGCAGTCAACGAAAAAGAGGGAACACCGGGGGGCTGTTTTTT	CASSQRKRGNTGGLFF
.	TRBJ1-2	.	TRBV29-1	TGCAGCGTAGGAACCGTCAATGGCTACACCTTC	CSVGTVNGYTF
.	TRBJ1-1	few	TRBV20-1	TGCAGTGCTAGAGATCAGGCCCAGGGGGCTTTCTTT	CSARDQAQGAFF
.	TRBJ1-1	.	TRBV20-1	TGCAGTGCTCGGGGTATGGCGCAGCTTGAAGCTTTCTTT	CSARGMAQLEAFF
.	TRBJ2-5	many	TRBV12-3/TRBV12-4	TGTGCCAGCAGTTTAGCGGGAGGAACCCAAGAGACCCAGTACTTC	CASSLAGGTQETQYF
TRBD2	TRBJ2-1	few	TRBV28	TGTGCCATCGGAGCGGGGGGAGGATACAATGAGCAGTTCTTC	CAIGAGGGYNEQFF
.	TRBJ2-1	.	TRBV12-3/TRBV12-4	TGTGCCAGCAGCCCTGGAGGGTCTGACCATGAGCAGTTCTTC	CASSPGGSDHEQFF
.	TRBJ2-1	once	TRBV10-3	TGTGCCATCAGTGAGTCAGGCTCCTACAATGAGCAGTTCTTC	CAISESGSYNEQFF
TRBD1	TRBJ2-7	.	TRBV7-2	TGTGCCAGCAGCATCCGGGACAGGGCCTACAATGAGCAGTACTTC	CASSIRDRAYNEQYF
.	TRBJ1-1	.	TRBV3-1	TGTGCCAGCAGCCGTCGACGGGGGGAAGTTTTCTTT	CASSRRRGEVFF
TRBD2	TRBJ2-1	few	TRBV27	TGTGCCAGCAGTCCAGGGACTAGCGGCTCCTACAATGAGCAGTTCTTC	CASSPGTSGSYNEQFF
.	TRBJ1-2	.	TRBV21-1	TGTGCCAGCAGCAAAAAGAGGGGACAGGGTTGTGACTATGGCTACACCTTC	CASSKKRGQGCDYGYTF
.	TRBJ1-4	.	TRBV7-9	TGTGCCAGCAGCTTAGGCTCGTCTGGGATTAGTGAAAAACTGTTTTTT	CASSLGSSGISEKLFF
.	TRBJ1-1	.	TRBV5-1	TGCGCCAGCAGCAGTATGGGGGGAATAGCGGACACTGAAGCTTTCTTT	CASSSMGGIADTEAFF
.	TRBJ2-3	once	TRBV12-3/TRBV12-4	TGTGCCAGCAGTCGGGCGGAGAGCACAGATGCGCAGTATTTT	CASSRAESTDAQYF
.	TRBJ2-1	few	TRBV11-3	TGTGCCAGCAGCTCAGCCGTACGCTATCTGAATGAGCAGTTCTTC	CASSSAVRYLNEQFF
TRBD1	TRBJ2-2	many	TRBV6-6	TGTGCCAGCATGGAGAGCTCAGGGGGCCGCGGGGAGCTGTTTTTT	CASMESSGGRGELFF
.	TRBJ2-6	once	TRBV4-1	TGCGCCAGCAGCCAAGACGGCCGAGGCTCTGGGGCCGACGTCCTGACTTTC	CASSQDGRGSGADVLTF
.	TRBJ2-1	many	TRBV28	TGTGCCAGCAGTTTAAGGGATGAGCAGTTCTTC	CASSLRDEQFF
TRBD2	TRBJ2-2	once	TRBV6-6	TGTGCCAGCAAAGCCTTGAGCGGGAGCACCGGGGAGCTGTTTTTT	CASKALSGSTGELFF
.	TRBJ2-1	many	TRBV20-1	TGCAGTGCCTCCTTGAATTACAATGAGCAGTTCTTC	CSASLNYNEQFF
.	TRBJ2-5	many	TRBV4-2	TGTGCCAGCAGCCAAGTGGCGCTAGCAGAGTCAGAGACCCAGTACTTC	CASSQVALAESETQYF
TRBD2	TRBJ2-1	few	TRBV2	TGTGCCAGTGGACTAGCGGGAGACAAGTTCTTC	CASGLAGDKFF
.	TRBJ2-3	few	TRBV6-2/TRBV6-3	TGTGCCAGCAGTTACTCTGGAGCAGGGACTTACACAGATACGCAGTATTTT	CASSYSGAGTYTDTQYF
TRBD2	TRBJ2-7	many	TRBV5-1	TGTGCCAGCAGCTTAGACGGGAGGAGCTCCTACGAGCAGTACTTC	CASSLDGRSSYEQYF
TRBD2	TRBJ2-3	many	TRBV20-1	TGCAGTGCTAGAGGTGTCCGAAGCGGGGAAACAGATACGCAGTATTTT	CSARGVRSGETDTQYF
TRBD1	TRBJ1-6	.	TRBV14	TGTGCCAGCAAGTTGACAGGGGGTAATTCACCCCTCCACTTT	CASKLTGGNSPLHF
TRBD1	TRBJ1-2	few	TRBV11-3	TGTGCCAGCAGCTCCGGACAGGGGGACAACTATGGCTACACCTTC	CASSSGQGDNYGYTF
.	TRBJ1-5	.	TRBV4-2	TGTGCCAGCAGCCAAGATGAAAGGGAGGGGCAGCCCCAGCATTTT	CASSQDEREGQPQHF
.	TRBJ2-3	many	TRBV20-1	TGCAGTGCTAGGTCCCGTACAGATACGCAGTATTTT	CSARSRTDTQYF
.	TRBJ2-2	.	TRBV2	TGTGCCAGCACCGCACAGAACACCGGGGAGCTGTTTTTT	CASTAQNTGELFF
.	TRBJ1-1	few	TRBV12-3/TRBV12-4	TGTGCCAGCAGGGATGGACAAGGGTACACTGAAGCTTTCTTT	CASRDGQGYTEAFF
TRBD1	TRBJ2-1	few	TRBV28	TGTGCCAGCATTGGAGGGGACAGGTACAATGAGCAGTTCTTC	CASIGGDRYNEQFF
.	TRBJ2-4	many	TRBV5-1	TGCGCCAGCAGCTTGGAAGGGGAAAACATTCAGTACTTC	CASSLEGENIQYF